One T cell receptor (beta chain) is described in this entry. Its antigen is unknown. The sample holds no much larger clone one base away, and base qualities are not on file. What this sample's treatment or condition label stands for: 10-day PBMC culture with coronavirus spike peptide pools or control peptides (ViraFEST assay). The ViraFEST assay was used in the study, in which antigen-specific T cells were expanded with peptide pools and expanded clonotypes were subsequently identified by TCR sequencing. Positive SARS-CoV-2 PCR tests in the convalescent patients dated from March to December 2020, before Alpha, Beta and Delta variants emerged in the United States. Under 2.5 million PBMCs per well were cultured in IMDM with approximately 5% human AB serum and 8 to 10 IU/ml IL-2, plus 10 ug/ml peptide pools. Half of the culture medium was replaced with fresh IL-2-containing medium on days 3 and 7. CD4+ T cells were isolated after approximately 10 days of culture through negative selection using the EasySep CD4+ T cell isolation kit. Ficoll-Paque Plus gradient centrifugation was used to isolate PBMCs from whole blood, and the isolated PBMCs were then either used fresh or cryopreserved at -140C. Each culture condition was generally run in triplicate wells.

The data originate from a study of vaccination and CD4 T cells after COVID-19 (dated by TCRdb to about 2022). Regarding the study in general: Every convalescent patient had a positive nasal swab PCR test for SARS-CoV-2, with mild disease in about nine patients and severe disease in one. The spike-specific CD4+ TCR repertoire was compared before and after mRNA vaccination in approximately ten COVID-19 convalescent patients and several infection-naive healthy vaccine recipients. The convalescent cohort comprised six males and four females, including two Hispanic individuals, seven Caucasians, two Asians and one multiracial person. Post-COVID blood samples from convalescent patients were collected a median of roughly 100 days after diagnosis, with a range of roughly 35 to 180 days. In control cultures, a CEFX viral epitope pool was used as positive control, an HIV-1 Nef peptide pool was used as negative control, or no peptide was added. Post-vaccine blood samples were taken a median of about 72 days after the second vaccine dose, with a range of 14 to 241 days. For stimulating the cultures, overlapping spike peptide pools were used, derived from SARS-CoV-2 as well as from the common cold coronaviruses HCoV-NL63, HCoV-OC43 and HCoV-229E. Each participant got two doses of either the Pfizer-BioNTech BNT162b2 vaccine (n=8) or the Moderna mRNA-1273 vaccine (n=2).

The investigation overall reported the following: The median count of SARS-CoV-2-reactive clonotypes went up from under 25 after infection to 38 after vaccination, although the change was not significant. The study included relatively few convalescent patients and did not analyze early timepoints after natural infection. Among convalescent patients, a median around 86% of the SARS-CoV-2-reactive clones seen after vaccination appeared only after vaccination, which suggests priming specific to the vaccine. In convalescent patients, nearly all vaccine-specific clones (304 of 307) were found to be mono-reactive for SARS-CoV-2 spike rather than cross-reactive with common cold coronaviruses.

Inclusive of the bounding cysteine and phenylalanine, the CDR3 is 13 residues long. The retained sequence is limited to the CDR3, 39 bases, with the frame set at the first base. The V and J ends are trimmed by 1 base and 0 bases, leaving 6 bases between them. CDR1 and CDR2 (DFQATT, SNEGSKA) derive from the germline V gene (reference sequence). The library was produced with PCR. DNA from cultured CD4+ T cells underwent TCR sequencing with the Oncomine TCR Beta short-read assay at the Johns Hopkins FTIC core. The QIAamp micro DNA kit was used to extract genomic DNA from the cultured CD4+ T cells. Oncomine TCR Beta libraries made from cultured CD4+ T cells were pooled using unique dual indexes and sequenced on an Illumina iSeq 100. As for how the authors treated the data: Non-productive sequences were removed, and CDR3s not starting with C, not ending with F or W, or shorter than 7 amino acids were discarded. The MANAFEST web application identified antigen-specific clonotypes by comparing peptide-stimulated wells against reference wells and other culture wells. An FDR below 0.05, an odds ratio above 5, and a productive frequency above 0.1% in at least two of three replicate wells were required for clones to be considered positive. A clonotype counted as cross-reactive if it showed significant expansion both in the SARS-CoV-2 spike wells and in at least one common cold coronavirus spike condition. Similarity between CDR3 sequences was evaluated in R version 3.6.1 using Levenshtein distances (stringdist) and unrooted phylogenetic trees (ape). TCRdb trimmed public reads at Q25 via fastp, called clones via MiXCR and kept in-frame beta chains. Under each unique CDR3 protein, matching rows form one entry showing the most common genes and DNA. For this entry, the V and J calls and clone size follow TCRdb and not the study's own pipeline. The sample table lists 12,000 or so distinct CDR3 sequences, around 61% of them with a count of one. Of the sample, roughly 13% is held by the ten largest clones.

The sequencing sample was made of CD4+ T cells from blood, cultured in vitro. The chain is encoded by TRBV20-1 joined to TRBJ1-1; the D gene identity is not certain. The sequence was collected from a human donor who had recovered from COVID-19. The base sequence is TGCAGTGCTAGAGGACGGATGAACACTGAAGCTTTCTTT. Protein translation: CSARGRMNTEAFF.